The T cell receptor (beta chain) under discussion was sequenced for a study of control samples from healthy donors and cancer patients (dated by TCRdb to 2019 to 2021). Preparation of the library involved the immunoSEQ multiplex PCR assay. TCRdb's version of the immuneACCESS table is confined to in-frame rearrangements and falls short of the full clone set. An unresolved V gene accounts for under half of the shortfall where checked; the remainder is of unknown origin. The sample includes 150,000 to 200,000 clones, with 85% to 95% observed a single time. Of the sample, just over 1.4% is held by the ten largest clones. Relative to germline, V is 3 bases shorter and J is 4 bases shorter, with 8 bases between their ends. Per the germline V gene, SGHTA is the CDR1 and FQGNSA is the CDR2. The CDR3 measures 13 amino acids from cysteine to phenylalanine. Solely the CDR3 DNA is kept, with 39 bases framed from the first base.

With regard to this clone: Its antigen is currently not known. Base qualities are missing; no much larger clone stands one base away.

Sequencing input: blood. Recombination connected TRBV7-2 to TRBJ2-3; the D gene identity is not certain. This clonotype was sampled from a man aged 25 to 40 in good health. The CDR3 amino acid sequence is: CASSFTVSDTQYF. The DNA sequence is TGTGCCAGCAGCTTCACCGTTTCAGATACGCAGTATTTT. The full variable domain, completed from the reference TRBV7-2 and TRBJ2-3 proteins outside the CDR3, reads GAGVSQSPSNKVTEKGKDVELRCDPISGHTALYWYRQSLGQGLEFLIYFQGNSAPDKSGLPSDRFSAERTGGSVSTLTIQRTQQEDSAVYLCASSFTVSDTQYFGPGTRLTVL.